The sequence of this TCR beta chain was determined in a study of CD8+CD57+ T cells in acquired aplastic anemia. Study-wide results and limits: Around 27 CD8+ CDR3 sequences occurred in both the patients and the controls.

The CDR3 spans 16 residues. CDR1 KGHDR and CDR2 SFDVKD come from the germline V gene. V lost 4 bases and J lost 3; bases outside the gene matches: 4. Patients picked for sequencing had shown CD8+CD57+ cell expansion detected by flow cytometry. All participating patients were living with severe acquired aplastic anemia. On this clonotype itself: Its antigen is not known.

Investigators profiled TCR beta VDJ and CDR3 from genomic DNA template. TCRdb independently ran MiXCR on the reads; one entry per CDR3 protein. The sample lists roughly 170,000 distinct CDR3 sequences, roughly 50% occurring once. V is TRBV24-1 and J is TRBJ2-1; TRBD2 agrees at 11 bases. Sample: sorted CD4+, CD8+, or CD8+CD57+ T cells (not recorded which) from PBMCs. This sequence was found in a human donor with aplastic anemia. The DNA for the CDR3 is TGTGCCACCAGTGACGCCGGGACTAGCGGCTACAATGAGCAGTTCTTC. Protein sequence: CATSDAGTSGYNEQFF.